Sequencing of this TCR beta chain was carried out in a study of blood T cell repertoires in COVID-19. V dropped 0 bases and J dropped 5 bases, with 17 bases sitting between them. CDR1 and CDR2 from the germline V gene are SGHRS and YFSETQ. The CDR3 sequence is 16 residues long. Repertoires were generated with immunoSEQ multiplex PCR, while TCRdb's copy carries only in-frame clones and drops some. Seen here are around 150,000 clones, around 90% observed once, and the top ten hold around 4.6%. This chain connects TRBV5-1 to TRBJ2-5; D might be TRBD2 (6 bases). This receptor was taken from an older woman with active or convalescent COVID-19. The sequenced sample consisted of peripheral blood. The CDR3 spells CASSLGDTAGRETQYF. CDR3 sequence (DNA): TGCGCCAGCAGCTTGGGCGATACAGCAGGGAGGGAGACCCAGTACTTC.